This T cell receptor beta chain appears in the sequencing data of a study of blood T cell repertoires in COVID-19. With 3 bases removed from V and 8 bases from J, the gap between germline ends came to 6 bases. The germline V gene has CDR1 SGHTA and CDR2 FQGNSA. The CDR3 spans 11 residues. Assay: immunoSEQ multiplex PCR; the TCRdb copy retains only in-frame clones and omits some. This table holds 200,000 to 250,000 clones, 70% to 90% found once. The genes are TRBV7-2 and TRBJ2-3; the D gene is possibly TRBD2 (6 bases). This receptor was obtained from a man aged 40-55 years with acute or convalescent COVID-19. The sample taken for sequencing was peripheral blood. CDR3 sequence (DNA): TGTGCCAGCAGCTTGGGGGGTACGCAGTATTTT. Translating it yields CASSLGGTQYF.